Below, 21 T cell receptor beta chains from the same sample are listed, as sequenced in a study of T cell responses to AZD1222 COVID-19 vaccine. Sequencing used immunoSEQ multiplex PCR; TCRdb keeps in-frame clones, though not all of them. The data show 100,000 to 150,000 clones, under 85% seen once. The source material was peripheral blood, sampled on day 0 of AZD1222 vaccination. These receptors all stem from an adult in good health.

The DNA of the CDR3 is TGTGCCAGCAGCCAGTCTCAGCTTTCCTACAATGAGCAGTTCTTC. This translates into CASSQSQLSYNEQFF. The chain employs TRBV14 and TRBJ2-1; D unclear. Per the germline V gene, CDR1 is SGHDN and CDR2 is FVKESK. V was cut by 3 bases and J by 1 base, with 10 bases left in between. CDR3 length equals 15 residues.

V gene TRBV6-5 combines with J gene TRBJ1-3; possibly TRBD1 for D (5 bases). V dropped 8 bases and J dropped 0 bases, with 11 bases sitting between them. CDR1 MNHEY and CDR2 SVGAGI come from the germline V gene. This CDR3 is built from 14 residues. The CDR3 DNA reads TGTGCCAGCCGGACATCTTTCTCTGGAAACACCATATATTTT. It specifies CASRTSFSGNTIYF.

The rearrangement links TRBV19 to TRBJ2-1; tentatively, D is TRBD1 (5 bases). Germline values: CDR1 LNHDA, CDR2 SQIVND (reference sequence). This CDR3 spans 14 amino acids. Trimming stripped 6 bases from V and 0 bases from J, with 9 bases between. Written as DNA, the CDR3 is TGTGCCAGTAGGTCGACAGACTCCTACAATGAGCAGTTCTTC. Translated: CASRSTDSYNEQFF.

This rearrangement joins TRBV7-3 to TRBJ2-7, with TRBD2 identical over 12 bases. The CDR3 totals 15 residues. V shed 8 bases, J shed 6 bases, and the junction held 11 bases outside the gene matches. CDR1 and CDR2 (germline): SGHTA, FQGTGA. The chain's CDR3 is CASASGGALPFEQYF. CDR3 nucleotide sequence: TGTGCCAGCGCTAGCGGGGGGGCGCTCCCCTTCGAGCAGTACTTC.

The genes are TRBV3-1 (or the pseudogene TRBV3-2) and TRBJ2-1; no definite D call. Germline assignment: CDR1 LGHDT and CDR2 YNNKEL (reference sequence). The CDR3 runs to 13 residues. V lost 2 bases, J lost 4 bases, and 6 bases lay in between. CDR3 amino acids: CASSQLVYNEQFF. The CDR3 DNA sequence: TGTGCCAGCAGCCAACTAGTTTACAATGAGCAGTTCTTC.

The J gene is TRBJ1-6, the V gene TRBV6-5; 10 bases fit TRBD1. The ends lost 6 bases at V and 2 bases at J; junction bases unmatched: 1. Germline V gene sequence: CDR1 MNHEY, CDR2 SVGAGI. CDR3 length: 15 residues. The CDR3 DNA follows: TGTGCCAGCAGAGGACAGGGGGCCTATAATTCACCCCTCCACTTT. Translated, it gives CASRGQGAYNSPLHF.

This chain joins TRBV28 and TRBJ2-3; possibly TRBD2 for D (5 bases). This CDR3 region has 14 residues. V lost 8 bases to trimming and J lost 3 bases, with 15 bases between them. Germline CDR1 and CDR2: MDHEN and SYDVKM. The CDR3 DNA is TGTGCCAGCCTCGAGGGTCTTGGGACAGATACGCAGTATTTT. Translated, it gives CASLEGLGTDTQYF. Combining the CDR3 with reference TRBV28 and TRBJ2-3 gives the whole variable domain DVKVTQSSRYLVKRTGEKVFLECVQDMDHENMFWYRQDPGLGLRLIYFSYDVKMKEKGDIPEGYSVSREKKERFSLILESASTNQTSMYLCASLEGLGTDTQYFGPGTRLTVL.

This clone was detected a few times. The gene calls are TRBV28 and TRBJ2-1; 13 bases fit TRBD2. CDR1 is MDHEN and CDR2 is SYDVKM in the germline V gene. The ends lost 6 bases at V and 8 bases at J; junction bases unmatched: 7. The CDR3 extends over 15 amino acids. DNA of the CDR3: TGTGCCAGCAGAACTAGCGGGGGGGCCGTATATGAGCAGTTCTTC. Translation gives CASRTSGGAVYEQFF. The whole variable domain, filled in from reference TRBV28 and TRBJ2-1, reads DVKVTQSSRYLVKRTGEKVFLECVQDMDHENMFWYRQDPGLGLRLIYFSYDVKMKEKGDIPEGYSVSREKKERFSLILESASTNQTSMYLCASRTSGGAVYEQFFGPGTRLTVL.

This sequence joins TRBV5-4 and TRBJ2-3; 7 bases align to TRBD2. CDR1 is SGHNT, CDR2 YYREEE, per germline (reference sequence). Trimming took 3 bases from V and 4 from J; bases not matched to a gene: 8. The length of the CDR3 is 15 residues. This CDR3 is CASSSPGGLADTQYF. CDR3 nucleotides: TGTGCCAGCAGCTCACCCGGGGGGTTGGCAGATACGCAGTATTTT.

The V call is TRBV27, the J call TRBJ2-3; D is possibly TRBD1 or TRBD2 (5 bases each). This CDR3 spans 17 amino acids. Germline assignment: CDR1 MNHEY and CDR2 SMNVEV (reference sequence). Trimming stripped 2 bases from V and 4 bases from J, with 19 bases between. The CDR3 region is CASSLLGPWGPPDTQYF. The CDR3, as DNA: TGTGCCAGCAGTTTACTCGGTCCCTGGGGACCACCAGATACGCAGTATTTT.

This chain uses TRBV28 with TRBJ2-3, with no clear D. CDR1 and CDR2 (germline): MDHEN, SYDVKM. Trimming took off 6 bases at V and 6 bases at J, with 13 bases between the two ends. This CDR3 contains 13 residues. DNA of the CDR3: TGTGCCAGCAGCCTGAAGCCATCCGATACGCAGTATTTT. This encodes CASSLKPSDTQYF.

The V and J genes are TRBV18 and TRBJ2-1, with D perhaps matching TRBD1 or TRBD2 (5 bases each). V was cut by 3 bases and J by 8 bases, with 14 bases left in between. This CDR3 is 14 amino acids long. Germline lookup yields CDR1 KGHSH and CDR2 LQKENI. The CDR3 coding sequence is TGTGCCAGCTCACCTGGGACGCCGCGGGATGAGCAGTTCTTC. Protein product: CASSPGTPRDEQFF.

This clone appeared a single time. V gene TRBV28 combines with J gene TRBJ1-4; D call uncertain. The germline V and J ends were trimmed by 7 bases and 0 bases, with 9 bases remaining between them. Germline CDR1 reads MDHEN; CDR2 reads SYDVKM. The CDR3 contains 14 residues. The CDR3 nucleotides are TGTGCCAGCATGGGGATAGCAACTAATGAAAAACTGTTTTTT. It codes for CASMGIATNEKLFF.

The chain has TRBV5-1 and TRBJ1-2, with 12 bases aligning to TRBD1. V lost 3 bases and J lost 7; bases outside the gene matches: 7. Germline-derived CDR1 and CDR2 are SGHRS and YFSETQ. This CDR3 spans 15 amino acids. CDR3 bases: TGCGCCAGCAGCTCTCCGGGACAGGGGGCGCGTGGCTACACCTTC. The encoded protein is CASSSPGQGARGYTF.

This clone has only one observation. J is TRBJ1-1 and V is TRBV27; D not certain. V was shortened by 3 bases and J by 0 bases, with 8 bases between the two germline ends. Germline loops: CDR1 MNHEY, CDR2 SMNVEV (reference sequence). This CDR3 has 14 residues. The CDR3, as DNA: TGTGCCAGCAGTTTTAAGGGTCTGAACACTGAAGCTTTCTTT. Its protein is CASSFKGLNTEAFF.

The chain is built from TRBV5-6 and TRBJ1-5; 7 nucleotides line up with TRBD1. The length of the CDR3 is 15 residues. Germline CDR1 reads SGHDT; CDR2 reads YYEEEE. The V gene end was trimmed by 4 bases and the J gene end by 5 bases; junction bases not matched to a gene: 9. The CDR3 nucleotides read TGTGCCAGCAGCCAGGGACAGCTTAATCATCAGCCCCAGCATTTT. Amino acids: CASSQGQLNHQPQHF.

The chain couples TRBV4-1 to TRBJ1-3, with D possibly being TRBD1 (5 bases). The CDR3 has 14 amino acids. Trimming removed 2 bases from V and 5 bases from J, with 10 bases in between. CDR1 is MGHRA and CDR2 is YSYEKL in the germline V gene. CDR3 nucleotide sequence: TGCGCCAGCAGCCAACCGGGACCAAGAAACACCATATATTTT. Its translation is CASSQPGPRNTIYF.

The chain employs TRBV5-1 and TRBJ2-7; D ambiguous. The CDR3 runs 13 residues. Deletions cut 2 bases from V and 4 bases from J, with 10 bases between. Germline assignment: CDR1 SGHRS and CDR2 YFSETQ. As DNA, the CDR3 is TGCGCCAGCAGCTTAAGAGGAGATTACGAGCAGTACTTC. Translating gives CASSLRGDYEQYF.

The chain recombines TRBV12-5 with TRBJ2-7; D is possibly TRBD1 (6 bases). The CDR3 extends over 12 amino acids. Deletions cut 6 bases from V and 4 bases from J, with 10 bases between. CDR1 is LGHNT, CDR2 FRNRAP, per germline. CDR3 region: CASGPDRYEQYF. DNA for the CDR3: TGTGCTAGTGGACCTGACAGGTACGAGCAGTACTTC.

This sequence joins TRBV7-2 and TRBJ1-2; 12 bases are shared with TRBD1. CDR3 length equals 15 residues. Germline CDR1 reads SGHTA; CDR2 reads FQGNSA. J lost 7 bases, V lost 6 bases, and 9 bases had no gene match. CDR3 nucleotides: TGTGCCAGCAGTTTTCCGGGACAGGGGGCTGGTGGCTACACCTTC. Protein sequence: CASSFPGQGAGGYTF.

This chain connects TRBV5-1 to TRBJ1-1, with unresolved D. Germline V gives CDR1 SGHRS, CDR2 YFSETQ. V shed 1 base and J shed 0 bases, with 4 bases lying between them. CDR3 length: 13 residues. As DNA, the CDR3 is TGCGCCAGCAGCTTGTGGTTGAACACTGAAGCTTTCTTT. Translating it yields CASSLWLNTEAFF.